One TCR beta chain is described in this entry. Its cognate antigen is unknown. CDR3 length: 13 amino acids. CDR1 is WSHSY, CDR2 SAAADI, per germline. J was trimmed by 8 bases and V by 4 bases; bases with no gene match: 7. This entry is derived from a study of T cell repertoires in ileal Crohn's disease. About 500 nanograms of biopsy DNA per sample underwent TCRB immunosequencing. Sequenced by immunoSEQ multiplex PCR; TCRdb stores in-frame clones only, minus some. The table records 17,000 or so clones, approximately 86% of them present only once. Overall study findings and caveats: Active smokers at surgery had more clonal expansions than non-smokers. Every patient over 26.8% clonality showed endoscopic recurrence.

The chain couples TRBV10-2 to TRBJ1-2, with TRBD1 matching over 7 bases. The sample comprised ileal tissue. The sequence was collected from an adult with Crohn's disease. CDR3: CASSGGTVGGYTF. The CDR3, as DNA: TGCGCCAGCAGTGGGGGGACAGTCGGGGGCTACACCTTC.